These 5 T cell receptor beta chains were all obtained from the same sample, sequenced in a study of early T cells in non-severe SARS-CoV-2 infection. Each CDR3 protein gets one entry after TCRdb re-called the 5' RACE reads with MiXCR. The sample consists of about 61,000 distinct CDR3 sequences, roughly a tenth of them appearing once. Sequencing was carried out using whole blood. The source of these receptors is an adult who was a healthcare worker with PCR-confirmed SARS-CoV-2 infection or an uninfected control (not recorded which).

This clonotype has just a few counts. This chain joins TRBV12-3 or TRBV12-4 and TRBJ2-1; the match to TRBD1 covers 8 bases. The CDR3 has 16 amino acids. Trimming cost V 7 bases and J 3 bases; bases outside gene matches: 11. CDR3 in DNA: TGTGCCAGCACCACAAGGACAGGGCGATTCTACAATGAGCAGTTCTTC. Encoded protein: CASTTRTGRFYNEQFF.

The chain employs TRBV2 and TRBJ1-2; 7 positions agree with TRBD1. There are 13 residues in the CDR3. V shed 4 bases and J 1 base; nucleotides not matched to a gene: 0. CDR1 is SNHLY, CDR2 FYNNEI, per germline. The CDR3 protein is CASSGDSNYGYTF. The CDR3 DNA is TGTGCCAGCAGTGGGGACAGTAACTATGGCTACACCTTC.

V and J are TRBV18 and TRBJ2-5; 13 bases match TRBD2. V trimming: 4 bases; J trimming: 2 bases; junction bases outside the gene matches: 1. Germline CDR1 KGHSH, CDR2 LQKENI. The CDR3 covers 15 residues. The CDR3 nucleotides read TGTGCCAGCTCACGACTAGCGGGGGGTCAAGAGACCCAGTACTTC. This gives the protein CASSRLAGGQETQYF.

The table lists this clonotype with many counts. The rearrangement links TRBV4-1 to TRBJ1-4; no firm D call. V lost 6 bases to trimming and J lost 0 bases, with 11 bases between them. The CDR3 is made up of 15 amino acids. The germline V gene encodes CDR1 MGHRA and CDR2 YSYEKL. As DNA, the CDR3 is TGCGCCAGCAGGGGGAAGACCGCAACTAATGAAAAACTGTTTTTT. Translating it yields CASRGKTATNEKLFF.

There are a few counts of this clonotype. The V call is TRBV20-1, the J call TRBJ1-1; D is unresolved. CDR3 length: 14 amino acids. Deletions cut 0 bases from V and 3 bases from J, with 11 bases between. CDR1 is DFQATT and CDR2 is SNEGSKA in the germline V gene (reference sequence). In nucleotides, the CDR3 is TGCAGTGCTAGAGAACGGGTGGGAGACACTGAAGCTTTCTTT. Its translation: CSARERVGDTEAFF.